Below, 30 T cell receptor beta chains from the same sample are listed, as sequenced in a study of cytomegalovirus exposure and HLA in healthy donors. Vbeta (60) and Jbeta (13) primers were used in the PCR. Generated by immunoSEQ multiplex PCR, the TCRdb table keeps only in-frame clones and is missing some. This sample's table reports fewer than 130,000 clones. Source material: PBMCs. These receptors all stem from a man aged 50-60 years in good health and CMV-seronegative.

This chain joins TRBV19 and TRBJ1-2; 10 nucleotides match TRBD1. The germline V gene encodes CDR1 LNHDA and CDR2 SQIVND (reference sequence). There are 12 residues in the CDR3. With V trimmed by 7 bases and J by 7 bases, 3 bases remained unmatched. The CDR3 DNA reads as TGTGCCAGTATGGGACAGGGGTTTGGCTACACCTTC. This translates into CASMGQGFGYTF.

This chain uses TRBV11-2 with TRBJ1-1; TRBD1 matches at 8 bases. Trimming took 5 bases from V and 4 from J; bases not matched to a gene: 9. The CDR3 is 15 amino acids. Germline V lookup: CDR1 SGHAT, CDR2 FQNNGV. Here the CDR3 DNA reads TGTGCCAGCAGCCTTACAGGGGGAGGGGGCACTGAAGCTTTCTTT. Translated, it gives CASSLTGGGGTEAFF.

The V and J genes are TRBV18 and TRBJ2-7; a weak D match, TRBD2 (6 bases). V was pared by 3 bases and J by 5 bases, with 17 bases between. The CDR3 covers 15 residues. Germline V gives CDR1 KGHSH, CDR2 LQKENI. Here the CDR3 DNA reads TGTGCCAGCTCACCCCCCCCGGGGGACGGAAACGAGCAGTACTTC. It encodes CASSPPPGDGNEQYF.

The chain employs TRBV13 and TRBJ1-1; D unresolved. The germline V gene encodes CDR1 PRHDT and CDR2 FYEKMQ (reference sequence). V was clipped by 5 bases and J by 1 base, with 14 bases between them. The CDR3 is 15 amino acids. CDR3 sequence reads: CASSRWVRSNTEAFF. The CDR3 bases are TGTGCCAGCAGCCGATGGGTGCGGTCGAACACTGAAGCTTTCTTT.

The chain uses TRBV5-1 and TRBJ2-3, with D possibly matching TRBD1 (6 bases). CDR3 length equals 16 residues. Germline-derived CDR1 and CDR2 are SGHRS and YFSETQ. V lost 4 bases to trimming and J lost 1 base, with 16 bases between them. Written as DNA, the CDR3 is TGCGCCAGCAGCCAAGGGGGTGCCCTCGGCACAGATACGCAGTATTTT. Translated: CASSQGGALGTDTQYF. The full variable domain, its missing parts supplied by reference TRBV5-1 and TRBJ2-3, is KAGVTQTPRYLIKTRGQQVTLSCSPISGHRSVSWYQQTPGQGLQFLFEYFSETQRNKGNFPGRFSGRQFSNSRSEMNVSTLELGDSALYLCASSQGGALGTDTQYFGPGTRLTVL.

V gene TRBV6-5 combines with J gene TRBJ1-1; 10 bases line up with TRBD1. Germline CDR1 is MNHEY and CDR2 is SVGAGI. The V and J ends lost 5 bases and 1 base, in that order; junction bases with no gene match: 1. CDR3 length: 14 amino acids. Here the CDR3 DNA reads TGTGCCAGCAGTCGGACAGGGGGGAACACTGAAGCTTTCTTT. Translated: CASSRTGGNTEAFF.

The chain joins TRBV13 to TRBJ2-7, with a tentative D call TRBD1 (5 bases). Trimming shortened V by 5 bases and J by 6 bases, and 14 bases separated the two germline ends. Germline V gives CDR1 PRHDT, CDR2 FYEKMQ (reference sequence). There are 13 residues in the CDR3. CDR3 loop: CASSLSRQGEQYF. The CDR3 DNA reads TGTGCCAGCAGCCTCTCCCGGCAGGGCGAGCAGTACTTC. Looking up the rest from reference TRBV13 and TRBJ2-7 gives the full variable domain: AAGVIQSPRHLIKEKRETATLKCYPIPRHDTVYWYQQGPGQDPQFLISFYEKMQSDKGSIPDRFSAQQFSDYHSELNMSSLELGDSALYFCASSLSRQGEQYFGPGTRLTVT.

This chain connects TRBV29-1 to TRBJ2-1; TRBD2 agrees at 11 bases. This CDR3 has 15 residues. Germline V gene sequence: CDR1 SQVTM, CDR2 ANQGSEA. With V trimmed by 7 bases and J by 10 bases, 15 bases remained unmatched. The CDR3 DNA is TGCAGCGCTGCCCAGGGACTAGCGGACAGAGGGGAGCAGTTCTTC. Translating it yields CSAAQGLADRGEQFF.

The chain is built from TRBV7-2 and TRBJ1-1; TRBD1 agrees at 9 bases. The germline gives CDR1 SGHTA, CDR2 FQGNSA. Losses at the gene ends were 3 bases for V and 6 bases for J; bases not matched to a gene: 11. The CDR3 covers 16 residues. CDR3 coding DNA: TGTGCCAGCAGCTTCAGAGGGGGGACAGGGCTTGCTGAAGCTTTCTTT. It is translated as CASSFRGGTGLAEAFF.

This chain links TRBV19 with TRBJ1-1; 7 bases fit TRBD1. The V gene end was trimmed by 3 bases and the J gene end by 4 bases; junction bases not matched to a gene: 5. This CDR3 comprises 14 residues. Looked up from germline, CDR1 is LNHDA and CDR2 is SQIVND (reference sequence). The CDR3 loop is CASSMTGSGTEAFF. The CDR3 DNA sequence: TGTGCCAGTAGTATGACAGGGTCGGGCACTGAAGCTTTCTTT.

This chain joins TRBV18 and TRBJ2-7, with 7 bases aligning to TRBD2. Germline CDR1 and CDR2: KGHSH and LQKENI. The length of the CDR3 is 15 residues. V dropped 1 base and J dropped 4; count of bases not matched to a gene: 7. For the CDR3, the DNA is TGTGCCAGCTCACCACATCCGGGGGAGGGATACGAGCAGTACTTC. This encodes CASSPHPGEGYEQYF.

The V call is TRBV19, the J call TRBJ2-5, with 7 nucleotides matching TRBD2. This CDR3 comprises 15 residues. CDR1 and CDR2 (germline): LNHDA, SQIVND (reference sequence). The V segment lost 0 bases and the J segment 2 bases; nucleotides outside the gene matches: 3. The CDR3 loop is CASSIDRGVQETQYF. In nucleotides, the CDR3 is TGTGCCAGTAGTATAGACCGGGGGGTTCAAGAGACCCAGTACTTC.

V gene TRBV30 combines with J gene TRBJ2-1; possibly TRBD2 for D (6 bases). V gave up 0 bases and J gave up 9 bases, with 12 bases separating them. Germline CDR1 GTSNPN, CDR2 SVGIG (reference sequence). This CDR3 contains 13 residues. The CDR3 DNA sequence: TGTGCCTGGAGTGTATCTGTGGGAGGTGAGCAGTTCTTC. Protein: CAWSVSVGGEQFF.

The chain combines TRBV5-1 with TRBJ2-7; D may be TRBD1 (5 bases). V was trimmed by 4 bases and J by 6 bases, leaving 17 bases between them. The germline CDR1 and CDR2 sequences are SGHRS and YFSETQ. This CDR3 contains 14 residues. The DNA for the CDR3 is TGCGCCAGCAGCGAGGAAAACCTAAGGGGCGAGCAGTACTTC. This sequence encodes CASSEENLRGEQYF.

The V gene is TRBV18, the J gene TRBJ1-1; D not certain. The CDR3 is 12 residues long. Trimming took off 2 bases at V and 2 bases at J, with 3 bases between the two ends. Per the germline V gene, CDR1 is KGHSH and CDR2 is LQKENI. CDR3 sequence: CASSPTNTEAFF. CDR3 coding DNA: TGTGCCAGCTCACCAACTAACACTGAAGCTTTCTTT.

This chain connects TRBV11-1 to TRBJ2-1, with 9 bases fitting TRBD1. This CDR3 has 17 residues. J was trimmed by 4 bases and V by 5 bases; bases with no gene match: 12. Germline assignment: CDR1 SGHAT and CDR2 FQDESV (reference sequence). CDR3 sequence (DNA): TGTGCCAGCAGCCCTACCGGCCGGGACAGGGCGTACAATGAGCAGTTCTTC. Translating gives CASSPTGRDRAYNEQFF.

The CDR3 spells CASSLKGQSYGYTF. DNA for the CDR3: TGTGCCAGCAGCCTTAAGGGACAGTCCTATGGCTACACCTTC. The chain combines TRBV5-6 with TRBJ1-2, with 7 positions matching TRBD1. This CDR3 has 14 amino acids. After removal of 4 bases from V and 4 bases from J, the junction contained 7 bases not matched to a gene. CDR1 is SGHDT and CDR2 is YYEEEE in the germline V gene.

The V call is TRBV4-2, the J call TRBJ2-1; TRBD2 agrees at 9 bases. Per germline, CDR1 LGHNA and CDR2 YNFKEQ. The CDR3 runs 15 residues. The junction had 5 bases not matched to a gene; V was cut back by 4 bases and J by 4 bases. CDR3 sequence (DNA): TGTGCCAGCAGCCCCCAGACTAGCGGTTACAATGAGCAGTTCTTC. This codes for CASSPQTSGYNEQFF.

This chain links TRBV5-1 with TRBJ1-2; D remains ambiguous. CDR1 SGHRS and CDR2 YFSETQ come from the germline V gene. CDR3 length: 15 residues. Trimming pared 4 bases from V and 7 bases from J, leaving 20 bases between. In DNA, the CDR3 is TGCGCCAGCAGCCCGGCGAGATATAACTATGGTGGCTACACCTTC. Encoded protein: CASSPARYNYGGYTF.

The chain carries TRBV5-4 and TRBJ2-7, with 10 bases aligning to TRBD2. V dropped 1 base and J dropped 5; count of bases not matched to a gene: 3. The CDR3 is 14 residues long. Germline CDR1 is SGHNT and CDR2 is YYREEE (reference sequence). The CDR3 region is CASSLTSGIHEQYF. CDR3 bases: TGTGCCAGCAGCTTGACTAGCGGGATCCACGAGCAGTACTTC.

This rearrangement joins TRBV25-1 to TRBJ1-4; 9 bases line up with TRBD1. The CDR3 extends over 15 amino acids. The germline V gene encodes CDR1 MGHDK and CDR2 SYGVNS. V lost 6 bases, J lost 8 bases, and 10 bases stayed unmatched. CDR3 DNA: TGTGCCAGCAGCCCACAAGGGACAGGGTGGGAAAAACTGTTTTTT. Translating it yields CASSPQGTGWEKLFF.

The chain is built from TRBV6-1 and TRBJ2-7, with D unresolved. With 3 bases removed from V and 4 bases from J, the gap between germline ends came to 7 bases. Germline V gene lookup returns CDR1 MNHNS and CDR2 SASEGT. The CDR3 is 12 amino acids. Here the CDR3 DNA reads TGTGCCAGCAGTGATTTGAGTTACGAGCAGTACTTC. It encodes CASSDLSYEQYF.

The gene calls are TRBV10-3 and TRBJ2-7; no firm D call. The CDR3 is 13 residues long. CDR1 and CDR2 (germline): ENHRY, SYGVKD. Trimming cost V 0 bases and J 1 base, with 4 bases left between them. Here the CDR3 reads CAISESRSYEQYF. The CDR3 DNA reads TGTGCCATCAGTGAGTCCAGGTCCTACGAGCAGTACTTC.

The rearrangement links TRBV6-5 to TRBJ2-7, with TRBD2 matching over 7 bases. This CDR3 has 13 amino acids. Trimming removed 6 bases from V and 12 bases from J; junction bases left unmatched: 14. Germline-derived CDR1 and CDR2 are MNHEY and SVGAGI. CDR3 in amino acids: CASSPGGGTQRYF. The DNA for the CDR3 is TGTGCCAGCAGCCCGGGGGGAGGGACGCAGCGGTACTTC.

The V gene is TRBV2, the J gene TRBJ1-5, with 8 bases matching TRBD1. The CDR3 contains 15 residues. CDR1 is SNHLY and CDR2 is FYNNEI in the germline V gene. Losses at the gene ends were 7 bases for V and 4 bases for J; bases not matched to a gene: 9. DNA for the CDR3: TGTGCCAGCATAGAAACAGGGGGAGGGAATCAGCCCCAGCATTTT. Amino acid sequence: CASIETGGGNQPQHF. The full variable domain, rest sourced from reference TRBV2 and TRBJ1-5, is EPEVTQTPSHQVTQMGQEVILRCVPISNHLYFYWYRQILGQKVEFLVSFYNNEISEKSEIFDDQFSVERPDGSNFTLKIRSTKLEDSAMYFCASIETGGGNQPQHFGDGTRLSIL.

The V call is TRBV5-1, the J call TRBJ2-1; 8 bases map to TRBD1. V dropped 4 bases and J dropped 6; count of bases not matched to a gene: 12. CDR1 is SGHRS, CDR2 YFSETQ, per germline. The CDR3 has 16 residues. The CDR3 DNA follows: TGCGCCAGCAGCAACACCGGACAGGGAAAGGGCAATGAGCAGTTCTTC. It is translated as CASSNTGQGKGNEQFF.

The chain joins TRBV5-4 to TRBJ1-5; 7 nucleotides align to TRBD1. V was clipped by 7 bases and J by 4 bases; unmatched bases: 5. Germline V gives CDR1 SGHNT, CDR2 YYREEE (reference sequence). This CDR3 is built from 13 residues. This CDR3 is CASRQGPNQPQHF. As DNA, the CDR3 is TGTGCCAGCCGACAGGGACCTAATCAGCCCCAGCATTTT.

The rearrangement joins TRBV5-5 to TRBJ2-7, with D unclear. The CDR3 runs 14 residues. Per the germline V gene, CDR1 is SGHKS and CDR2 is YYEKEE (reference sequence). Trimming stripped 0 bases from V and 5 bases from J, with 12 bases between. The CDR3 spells CASSLGPFANEQYF. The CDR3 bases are TGTGCCAGCAGCTTGGGGCCTTTCGCCAACGAGCAGTACTTC. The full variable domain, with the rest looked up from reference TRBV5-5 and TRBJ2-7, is DAGVTQSPTHLIKTRGQQVTLRCSPISGHKSVSWYQQVLGQGPQFIFQYYEKEERGRGNFPDRFSARQFPNYSSELNVNALLLGDSALYLCASSLGPFANEQYFGPGTRLTVT.

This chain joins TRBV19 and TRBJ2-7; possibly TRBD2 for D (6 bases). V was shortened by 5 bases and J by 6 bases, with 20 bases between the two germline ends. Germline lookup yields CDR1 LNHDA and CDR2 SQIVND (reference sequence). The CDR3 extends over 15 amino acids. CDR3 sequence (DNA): TGTGCCAGTAGTCTGGCGGGGACGGAGCCTCTCGAGCAGTACTTC. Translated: CASSLAGTEPLEQYF.

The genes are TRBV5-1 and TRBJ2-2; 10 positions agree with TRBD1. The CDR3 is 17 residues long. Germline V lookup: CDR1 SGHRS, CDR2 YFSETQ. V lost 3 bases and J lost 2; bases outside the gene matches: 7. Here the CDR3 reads CASSWGGQGINTGELFF. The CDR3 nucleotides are TGCGCCAGCAGCTGGGGGGGACAGGGGATAAACACCGGGGAGCTGTTTTTT.